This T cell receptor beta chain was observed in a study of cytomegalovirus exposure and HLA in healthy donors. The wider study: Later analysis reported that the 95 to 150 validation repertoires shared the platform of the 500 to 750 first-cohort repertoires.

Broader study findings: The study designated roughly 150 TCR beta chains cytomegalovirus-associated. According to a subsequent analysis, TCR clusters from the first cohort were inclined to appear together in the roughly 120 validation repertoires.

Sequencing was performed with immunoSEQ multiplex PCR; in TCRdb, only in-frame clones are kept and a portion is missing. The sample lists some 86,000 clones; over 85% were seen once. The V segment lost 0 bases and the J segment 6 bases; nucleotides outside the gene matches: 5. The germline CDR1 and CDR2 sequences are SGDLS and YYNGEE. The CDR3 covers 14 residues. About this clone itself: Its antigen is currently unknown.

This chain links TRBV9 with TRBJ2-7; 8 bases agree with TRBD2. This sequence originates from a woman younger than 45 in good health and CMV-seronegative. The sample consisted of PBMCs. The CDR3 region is CASSVGGGTSEQYF. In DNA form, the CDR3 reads TGTGCCAGCAGCGTAGGTGGCGGGACTAGCGAGCAGTACTTC.